Following are 9 T cell receptor beta chains from one sample sequenced in a study of T cells in Graves' hyperthyroidism and ophthalmopathy. Template material for amplifying TCR beta CDR3 regions consisted of RNA transcripts. In the first-round RT-PCR of the TCR CDR3, the HTBI primer set was used. TCRdb redid the calling of the multiplex PCR reads with MiXCR, one entry per CDR3 protein. Here the sample spans some 800,000 distinct CDR3 sequences, more than 30% being singletons. The material sequenced was blood. These receptors were taken from a man between 18 and 35 years old with Graves' hyperthyroidism.

This chain joins TRBV6-5 and TRBJ1-2, with D unresolved. CDR3 size: 12 residues. Germline V gives CDR1 MNHEY, CDR2 SVGAGI. The V end lost 5 bases, the J end lost 3 bases, and 7 bases lay between the germline ends. CDR3 in amino acids: CASSPPDYGYTF. In DNA form, the CDR3 reads TGTGCCAGCAGTCCCCCAGACTATGGCTACACCTTC.

The genes are TRBV20-1 and TRBJ2-7; D remains ambiguous. The CDR3 runs to 12 residues. The germline V gene encodes CDR1 DFQATT and CDR2 SNEGSKA (reference sequence). The ends were cut back, 2 bases at V and 3 bases at J, with 8 bases in the middle. The CDR3 reads CSARPELYEQYF. The CDR3 region has the DNA TGCAGTGCTAGACCCGAACTCTACGAGCAGTACTTC.

This clonotype was counted a few times. The chain uses TRBV19 and TRBJ2-2; D is unclear. The CDR3 is 14 amino acids. V was shortened by 5 bases and J by 7 bases, with 14 bases between the two germline ends. Germline lookup yields CDR1 LNHDA and CDR2 SQIVND (reference sequence). CDR3 coding DNA: TGTGCCAGTAGTCCTAGACTGAGTAGCGGGGAGCTGTTTTTT. Translating gives CASSPRLSSGELFF. Combining the CDR3 with reference TRBV19 and TRBJ2-2 gives the whole variable domain DGGITQSPKYLFRKEGQNVTLSCEQNLNHDAMYWYRQDPGQGLRLIYYSQIVNDFQKGDIAEGYSVSREKKESFPLTVTSAQKNPTAFYLCASSPRLSSGELFFGEGSRLTVL.

This clonotype was seen a handful of times. The CDR3 region is CASSQDLRDNTEAFF. CDR3 sequence (DNA): TGCGCCAGCAGCCAAGATCTTAGGGACAACACTGAAGCTTTCTTT. V and J are TRBV4-1 and TRBJ1-1; a weak D match, TRBD1 (5 bases). The CDR3 sequence is 15 residues long. Germline-derived CDR1 and CDR2 are MGHRA and YSYEKL. V lost 0 bases to trimming and J lost 2 bases, with 10 bases between them.

The V gene is TRBV29-1, the J gene TRBJ1-2; D is perhaps TRBD1 (5 bases). V was cut by 8 bases and J by 1 base, with 8 bases left in between. CDR1 and CDR2 (germline): SQVTM, ANQGSEA. The CDR3 sequence is 11 residues long. CDR3 protein: CSPDSNYGYTF. DNA of the CDR3: TGCAGCCCTGACAGTAACTATGGCTACACCTTC.

The genes are TRBV13 and TRBJ1-3, with TRBD1 matching 7 bases. Germline V gene sequence: CDR1 PRHDT, CDR2 FYEKMQ (reference sequence). Losses at the gene ends were 7 bases for V and 0 bases for J; bases not matched to a gene: 6. The CDR3 consists of 15 residues. DNA for the CDR3: TGTGCCAGCACCCAAGGGGGCGGCTCTGGAAACACCATATATTTT. Translated, it gives CASTQGGGSGNTIYF.

This clonotype occurred many times. The genes are TRBV7-2 and TRBJ1-2; D unclear. With 5 bases removed from V and 3 bases from J, the gap between germline ends came to 13 bases. This CDR3 comprises 14 residues. CDR1 is SGHTA, CDR2 FQGNSA, per germline. CDR3 residues: CASSRTPLDYGYTF. The CDR3, as DNA: TGTGCCAGCAGCCGTACCCCCCTCGACTATGGCTACACCTTC. Filled out from reference TRBV7-2 and TRBJ1-2, the complete variable domain reads GAGVSQSPSNKVTEKGKDVELRCDPISGHTALYWYRQSLGQGLEFLIYFQGNSAPDKSGLPSDRFSAERTGGSVSTLTIQRTQQEDSAVYLCASSRTPLDYGYTFGSGTRLTVV.

Comment on this clonotype: The limits of the CDR3 on the DNA are not certain, so only TCRdb's listed CDR3 is given. The chain carries TRBV7-2 and TRBJ1-4; TRBD1 is taken as the D call from the table, unchecked against the DNA. Termini included, the CDR3 measures 17 amino acids. In germline, CDR1 is SGHTA, CDR2 FQGNSA. CDR3 protein: CASSSVAGQGLGKNCFF.

This chain joins TRBV15 and TRBJ1-4, with a tentative D call TRBD1 (6 bases). Trimming took 8 bases from V and 8 from J, leaving 18 bases between them. The germline CDR1 and CDR2 sequences are LNHNV and YYDKDF (reference sequence). The CDR3 is made up of 14 amino acids. The CDR3 DNA sequence: TGTGCCACCGTTCGGGGTAAGGGGGGCGAAAAACTGTTTTTT. This encodes CATVRGKGGEKLFF.